This TCR beta chain was sequenced during a study of cytomegalovirus exposure and HLA in healthy donors. Study information: An earlier analysis found under 130 million unique TCR beta sequences from about 190 million T cells. Regarding the study as a whole: Most TCR beta V segments were productive about 90% or about 30% of the time in an earlier analysis. The authors judged a highly shared variant cluster likely a sequencing artifact.

CDR1 is MDHEN and CDR2 is SYDVKM in the germline V gene. The CDR3 runs to 12 residues. The ends were cut back, 6 bases at V and 3 bases at J, with 9 bases in the middle. The table lists this clone with a few counts. Its antigen is as yet unknown. PCR employed 60 Vbeta and 13 Jbeta primers. Libraries were prepared by immunoSEQ multiplex PCR; TCRdb keeps only in-frame clonotypes and omits some of them. The sample comprises 150,000 or so clones, about 75% of which are singletons, and around 0.96% rests with the top ten. This receptor was obtained from a woman aged 50 to 60 in good health and CMV-seropositive. The sequencing sample was made of PBMCs. V usage is TRBV28 and J usage is TRBJ2-7; TRBD1 is a possible D gene (5 bases). The CDR3 spells CASSRQNYEQYF. CDR3 nucleotides: TGTGCCAGCAGCCGACAGAACTACGAGCAGTACTTC.